This TCR beta chain came from a study of cytomegalovirus exposure and HLA in healthy donors. General study results and limits: Available immune exposure information covered CMV serostatus only.

The study ran its PCR with 60 Vbeta and 13 Jbeta primers. Measured with immunoSEQ multiplex PCR; TCRdb has only the in-frame clones, and not every one. The repertoire holds more than 130,000 clones, 73% seen once, with around 15% in the top ten. Notes on this clone: Antigen: not known.

Trimming stripped 7 bases from V and 4 bases from J, with 11 bases between. CDR1 is LNHDA, CDR2 SQIVND, per germline (reference sequence). CDR3 length equals 14 residues. This TCR derives from a human donor in good health. Sequenced sample: PBMCs. V gene TRBV19 combines with J gene TRBJ2-6, with D unclear. In DNA, the CDR3 is TGTGCCAGTAACGACAATTCAGGGGCCAACGTCCTGACTTTC. It yields the protein CASNDNSGANVLTF.